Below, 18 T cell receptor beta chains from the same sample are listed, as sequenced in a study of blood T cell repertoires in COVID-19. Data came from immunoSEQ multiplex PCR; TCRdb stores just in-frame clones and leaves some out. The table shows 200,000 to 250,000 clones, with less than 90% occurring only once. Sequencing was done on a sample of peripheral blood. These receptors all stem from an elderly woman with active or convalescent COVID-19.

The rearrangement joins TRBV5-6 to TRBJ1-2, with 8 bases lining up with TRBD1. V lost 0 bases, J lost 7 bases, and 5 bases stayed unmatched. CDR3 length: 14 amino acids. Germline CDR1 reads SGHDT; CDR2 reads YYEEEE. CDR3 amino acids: CASSLGQGLGGYTF. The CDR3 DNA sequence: TGTGCCAGCAGCTTGGGACAGGGGTTGGGTGGCTACACCTTC.

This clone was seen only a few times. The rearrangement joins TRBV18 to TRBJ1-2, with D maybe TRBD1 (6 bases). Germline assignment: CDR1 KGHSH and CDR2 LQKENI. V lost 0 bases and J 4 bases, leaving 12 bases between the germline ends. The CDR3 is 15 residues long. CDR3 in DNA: TGTGCCAGCTCACCACCCTCGGACAGAAGCTATGGCTACACCTTC. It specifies CASSPPSDRSYGYTF.

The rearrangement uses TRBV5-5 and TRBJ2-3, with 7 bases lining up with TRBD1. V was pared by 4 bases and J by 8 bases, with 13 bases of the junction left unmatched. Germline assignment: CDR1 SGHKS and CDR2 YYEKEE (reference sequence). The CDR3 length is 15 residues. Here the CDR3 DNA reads TGTGCCAGCAGCCCCACGGACAGGACTTGGGGTACGCAGTATTTT. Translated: CASSPTDRTWGTQYF.

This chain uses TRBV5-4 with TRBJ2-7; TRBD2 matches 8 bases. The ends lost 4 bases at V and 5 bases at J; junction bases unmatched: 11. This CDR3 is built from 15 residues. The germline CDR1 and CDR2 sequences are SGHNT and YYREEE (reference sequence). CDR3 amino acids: CASSASSGRSNEQYF. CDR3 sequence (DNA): TGTGCCAGCAGCGCCAGCAGCGGGAGAAGTAACGAGCAGTACTTC. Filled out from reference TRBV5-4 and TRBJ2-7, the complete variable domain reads ETGVTQSPTHLIKTRGQQVTLRCSSQSGHNTVSWYQQALGQGPQFIFQYYREEENGRGNFPPRFSGLQFPNYSSELNVNALELDDSALYLCASSASSGRSNEQYFGPGTRLTVT.

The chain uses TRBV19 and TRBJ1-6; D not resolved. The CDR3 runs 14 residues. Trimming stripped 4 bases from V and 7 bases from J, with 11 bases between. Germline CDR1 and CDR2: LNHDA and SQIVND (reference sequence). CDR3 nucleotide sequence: TGTGCCAGTAGTAGTAGGCGGGCCAATTCACCCCTCCACTTT. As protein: CASSSRRANSPLHF.

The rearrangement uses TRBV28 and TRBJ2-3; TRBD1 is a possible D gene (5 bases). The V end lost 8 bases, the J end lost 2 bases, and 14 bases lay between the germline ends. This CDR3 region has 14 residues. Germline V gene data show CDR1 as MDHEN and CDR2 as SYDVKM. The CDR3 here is CASSRDRNTDTQYF. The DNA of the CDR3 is TGTGCCAGCTCCCGAGACAGAAACACAGATACGCAGTATTTT.

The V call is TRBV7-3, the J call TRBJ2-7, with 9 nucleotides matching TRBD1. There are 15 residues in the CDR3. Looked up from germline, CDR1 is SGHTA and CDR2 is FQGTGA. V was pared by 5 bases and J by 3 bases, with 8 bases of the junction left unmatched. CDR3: CASSLTGTGNYEQYF. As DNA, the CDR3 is TGTGCCAGCAGCCTTACGGGGACAGGGAACTACGAGCAGTACTTC.

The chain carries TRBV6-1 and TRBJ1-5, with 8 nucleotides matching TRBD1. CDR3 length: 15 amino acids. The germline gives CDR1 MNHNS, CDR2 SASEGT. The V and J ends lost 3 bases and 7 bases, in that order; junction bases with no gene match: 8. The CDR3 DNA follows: TGTGCCAGCAGTGAGTTAACAGGGGGAGGACAGCCCCAGCATTTT. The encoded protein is CASSELTGGGQPQHF.

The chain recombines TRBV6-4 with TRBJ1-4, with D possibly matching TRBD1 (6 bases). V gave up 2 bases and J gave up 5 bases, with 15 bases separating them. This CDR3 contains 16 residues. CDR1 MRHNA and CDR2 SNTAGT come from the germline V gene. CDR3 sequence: CASSDPGEGLNEKLFF. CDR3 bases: TGTGCCAGCAGTGACCCAGGGGAGGGATTGAATGAAAAACTGTTTTTT.

The CDR3 DNA reads as TGCGCCAGCAGCAAGACAGAGAATGGCTACACCTTC. It is translated as CASSKTENGYTF. The chain employs TRBV5-1 and TRBJ1-2; D may be TRBD1 (5 bases). V lost 4 bases and J lost 6, with 10 bases in between. Germline loops: CDR1 SGHRS, CDR2 YFSETQ. This CDR3 is built from 12 residues.

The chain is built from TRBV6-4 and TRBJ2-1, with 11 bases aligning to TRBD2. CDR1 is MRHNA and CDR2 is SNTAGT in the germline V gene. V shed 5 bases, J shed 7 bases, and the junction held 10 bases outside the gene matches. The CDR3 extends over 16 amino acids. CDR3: CASSPHTSGSGNEQFF. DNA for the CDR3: TGTGCCAGCAGTCCCCATACTAGCGGGAGTGGTAATGAGCAGTTCTTC.

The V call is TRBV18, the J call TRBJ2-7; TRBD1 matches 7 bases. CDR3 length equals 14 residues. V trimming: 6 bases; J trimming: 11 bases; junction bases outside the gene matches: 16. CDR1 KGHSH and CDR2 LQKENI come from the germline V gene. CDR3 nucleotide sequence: TGTGCCAGCTCCCAAACTCCTGACAAGGGGGCCGAGTACTTC. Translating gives CASSQTPDKGAEYF. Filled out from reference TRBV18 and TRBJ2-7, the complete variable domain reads NAGVMQNPRHLVRRRGQEARLRCSPMKGHSHVYWYRQLPEEGLKFMVYLQKENIIDESGMPKERFSAEFPKEGPSILRIQQVVRGDSAAYFCASSQTPDKGAEYFGPGTRLTVT.

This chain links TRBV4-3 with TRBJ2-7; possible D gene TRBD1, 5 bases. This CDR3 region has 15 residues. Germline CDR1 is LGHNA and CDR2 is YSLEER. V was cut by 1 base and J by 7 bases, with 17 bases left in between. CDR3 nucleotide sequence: TGCGCCAGCAGCCAAGTAGGGTTGGGCCCAGGGGAGCAGTACTTC. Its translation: CASSQVGLGPGEQYF.

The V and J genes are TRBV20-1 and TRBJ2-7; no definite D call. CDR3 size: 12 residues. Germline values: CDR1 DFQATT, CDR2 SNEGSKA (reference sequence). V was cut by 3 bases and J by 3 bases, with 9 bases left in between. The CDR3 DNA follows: TGCAGTGCTAGTCCCTCCGGCTACGAGCAGTACTTC. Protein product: CSASPSGYEQYF.

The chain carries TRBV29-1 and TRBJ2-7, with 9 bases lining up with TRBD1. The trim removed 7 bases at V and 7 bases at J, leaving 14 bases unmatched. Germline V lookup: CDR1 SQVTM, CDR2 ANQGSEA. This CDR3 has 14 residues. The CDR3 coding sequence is TGCAGCGCCGGAAAGGACAGGGGAATTGAGGAGCAGTACTTC. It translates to CSAGKDRGIEEQYF.

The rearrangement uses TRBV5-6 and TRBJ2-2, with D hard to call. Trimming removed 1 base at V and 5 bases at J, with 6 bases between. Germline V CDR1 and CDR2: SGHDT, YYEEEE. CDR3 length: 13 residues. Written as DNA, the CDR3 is TGTGCCAGCAGCTTGATCTCTACCGGGGAGCTGTTTTTT. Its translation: CASSLISTGELFF.

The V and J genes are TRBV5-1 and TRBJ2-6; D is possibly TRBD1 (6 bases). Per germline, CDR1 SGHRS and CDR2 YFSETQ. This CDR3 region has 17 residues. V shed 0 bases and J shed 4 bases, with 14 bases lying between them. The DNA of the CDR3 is TGCGCCAGCAGCTTGGACGCCGGGACACCCGGGGCCAACGTCCTGACTTTC. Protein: CASSLDAGTPGANVLTF.

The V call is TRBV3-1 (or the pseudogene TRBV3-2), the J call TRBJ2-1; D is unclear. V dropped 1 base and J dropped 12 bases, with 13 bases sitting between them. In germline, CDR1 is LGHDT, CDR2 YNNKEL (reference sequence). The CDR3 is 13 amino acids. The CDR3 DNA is TGTGCCAGCAGCCAAGCAGCGACGGTCCTGCAGTTCTTC. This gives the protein CASSQAATVLQFF.